The next 16 T cell receptor beta chains were all read from a single sample in a study of siplizumab effects on memory and regulatory T cells. The table came from immunoSEQ multiplex PCR; TCRdb's copy has only in-frame clones and leaves some out. The sample comprises around 100,000 clones, 91% of which are singletons, and just over 2.5% rests with the top ten. The sample comprised CD4+ T cells sorted from blood. Every receptor here comes from a human donor in good health. Some clones in this sample may be carry-over from other donors' samples.

The chain links TRBV10-3 to TRBJ2-5, with D perhaps TRBD1 (6 bases). The length of the CDR3 is 13 residues. Germline CDR1 and CDR2: ENHRY and SYGVKD. The germline V and J ends were trimmed by 0 bases and 7 bases, with 9 bases remaining between them. As DNA, the CDR3 is TGTGCCATCAGTGAGTCGGGGGCTGGGACCCAGTACTTC. Its protein product is CAISESGAGTQYF.

The chain links TRBV5-8 to TRBJ1-3; perhaps TRBD1 as D (5 bases). Germline V gene sequence: CDR1 SGHTS, CDR2 YDEGEE. The CDR3 consists of 13 residues. V was shortened by 4 bases and J by 5 bases, with 10 bases between the two germline ends. Here the CDR3 DNA reads TGTGCCAGCAGCGGGGACCTAAGAAACACCATATATTTT. It yields the protein CASSGDLRNTIYF.

The V call is TRBV11-2, the J call TRBJ2-2; D uncertain. Trimming took off 5 bases at V and 3 bases at J, with 7 bases between the two ends. CDR1 and CDR2 from the germline V gene are SGHAT and FQNNGV. The CDR3 length is 13 residues. In nucleotides, the CDR3 is TGTGCCAGCAGCCCTCAGGACACCGGGGAGCTGTTTTTT. Protein product: CASSPQDTGELFF.

The chain uses TRBV4-1 and TRBJ2-7; D might be TRBD1 (5 bases). CDR3 length equals 15 residues. The germline gives CDR1 MGHRA, CDR2 YSYEKL. Trimming took 1 base from V and 4 from J, leaving 14 bases between them. The CDR3 loop reads CASSQAWAGRYEQYF. In DNA form, the CDR3 reads TGCGCCAGCAGCCAAGCGTGGGCAGGGCGGTACGAGCAGTACTTC.

The chain recombines TRBV6-1 with TRBJ2-1, with a possible D match to TRBD2 (5 bases). V lost 4 bases and J lost 7, with 8 bases in between. CDR1 and CDR2 (germline): MNHNS, SASEGT. The CDR3 totals 12 residues. Here the CDR3 reads CASSARGNEQFF. In nucleotides, the CDR3 is TGTGCCAGCAGTGCGCGAGGGAATGAGCAGTTCTTC.

The chain couples TRBV28 to TRBJ2-3; D unclear. The CDR3 spans 13 residues. Trimming left V 5 bases short and J 4 bases short, with 10 bases between. Germline V gene sequence: CDR1 MDHEN, CDR2 SYDVKM. CDR3 residues: CASSPSSPDTQYF. For the CDR3, the DNA is TGTGCCAGCAGTCCATCATCCCCAGATACGCAGTATTTT.

The rearrangement joins TRBV19 to TRBJ1-1; 9 bases are a match to TRBD1. CDR1 is LNHDA and CDR2 is SQIVND in the germline V gene (reference sequence). The CDR3 has 16 amino acids. Unmatched junction bases numbered 6, after V lost 1 base and J lost 3 bases. This CDR3 reads CASSIGDRGFHTEAFF. CDR3 sequence (DNA): TGTGCCAGTAGTATAGGCGACAGGGGGTTTCACACTGAAGCTTTCTTT.

In its sample, this clone was seen a few times. The chain couples TRBV5-1 to TRBJ2-3; TRBD2 agrees at 9 bases. Germline values: CDR1 SGHRS, CDR2 YFSETQ. V lost 0 bases to trimming and J lost 3 bases; unmatched junction nucleotides: 5. The CDR3 sequence is 16 residues long. The CDR3 bases are TGCGCCAGCAGCTTGGTCATAGCGGGAGCGACAGATACGCAGTATTTT. It is translated as CASSLVIAGATDTQYF.

The gene calls are TRBV5-6 and TRBJ1-1; no clear D gene. The CDR3 totals 12 residues. V was trimmed by 2 bases and J by 10 bases, leaving 12 bases between them. Per the germline V gene, CDR1 is SGHDT and CDR2 is YYEEEE. The CDR3 protein is CASSFRELRAFF. The DNA for the CDR3 is TGTGCCAGCAGCTTTAGGGAATTGAGAGCTTTCTTT.

The rearrangement uses TRBV19 and TRBJ2-7; D is unclear. Germline loops: CDR1 LNHDA, CDR2 SQIVND (reference sequence). Deletions cut 7 bases from V and 2 bases from J, with 18 bases between. CDR3 size: 15 residues. The CDR3 region is CASTSSASRAYEQYF. DNA for the CDR3: TGTGCCAGTACCAGTTCGGCTAGTCGAGCCTACGAGCAGTACTTC.

The gene calls are TRBV7-9 and TRBJ2-7; D gene uncertain. Germline loops: CDR1 SEHNR, CDR2 FQNEAQ (reference sequence). This CDR3 comprises 13 residues. Trimming cost V 2 bases and J 4 bases, with 9 bases left between them. The CDR3 coding sequence is TGTGCCAGCAGCTTATCAGACCTATACGAGCAGTACTTC. Translating gives CASSLSDLYEQYF. The variable domain in full, completed from reference TRBV7-9 and TRBJ2-7, reads DTGVSQNPRHKITKRGQNVTFRCDPISEHNRLYWYRQTLGQGPEFLTYFQNEAQLEKSRLLSDRFSAERPKGSFSTLEIQRTEQGDSAMYLCASSLSDLYEQYFGPGTRLTVT.

This chain uses TRBV25-1 with TRBJ1-2; TRBD1 might be the D (5 bases). Trimming removed 2 bases from V and 0 bases from J, with 13 bases in between. In germline, CDR1 is MGHDK, CDR2 SYGVNS. The CDR3 covers 16 residues. CDR3 in amino acids: CASSETRQIANYGYTF. CDR3 coding DNA: TGTGCCAGCAGTGAAACCCGACAGATAGCTAACTATGGCTACACCTTC.

The chain couples TRBV11-2 to TRBJ2-5, with D unresolved. This CDR3 is built from 13 residues. CDR1 and CDR2 (germline): SGHAT, FQNNGV. V gave up 3 bases and J gave up 3 bases, with 8 bases separating them. CDR3 region: CASSFGPKETQYF. As DNA, the CDR3 is TGTGCCAGCAGCTTTGGGCCTAAAGAGACCCAGTACTTC.

The genes are TRBV4-2 and TRBJ2-1; D call uncertain. Germline values: CDR1 LGHNA, CDR2 YNFKEQ. This CDR3 has 11 amino acids. V was clipped by 8 bases and J by 3 bases, with 5 bases between them. The CDR3 DNA reads as TGTGCCAGCGGGCGCTACAATGAGCAGTTCTTC. This gives the protein CASGRYNEQFF.

The rearrangement links TRBV27 to TRBJ2-1; the D is unclear. There are 13 residues in the CDR3. Germline V gene data show CDR1 as MNHEY and CDR2 as SMNVEV (reference sequence). V shed 5 bases and J shed 7 bases, with 12 bases lying between them. The CDR3 region is CASSRYLVNEQFF. DNA for the CDR3: TGTGCCAGCAGTCGTTATCTAGTTAATGAGCAGTTCTTC.

This chain links TRBV5-5 with TRBJ1-2; 7 bases are shared with TRBD1. Unmatched junction bases numbered 10, after V lost 7 bases and J lost 4 bases. The CDR3 sequence is 14 residues long. Germline V gene sequence: CDR1 SGHKS, CDR2 YYEKEE (reference sequence). Here the CDR3 reads CASAGTASPYGYTF. CDR3 DNA: TGTGCCAGCGCCGGGACAGCAAGCCCCTATGGCTACACCTTC.